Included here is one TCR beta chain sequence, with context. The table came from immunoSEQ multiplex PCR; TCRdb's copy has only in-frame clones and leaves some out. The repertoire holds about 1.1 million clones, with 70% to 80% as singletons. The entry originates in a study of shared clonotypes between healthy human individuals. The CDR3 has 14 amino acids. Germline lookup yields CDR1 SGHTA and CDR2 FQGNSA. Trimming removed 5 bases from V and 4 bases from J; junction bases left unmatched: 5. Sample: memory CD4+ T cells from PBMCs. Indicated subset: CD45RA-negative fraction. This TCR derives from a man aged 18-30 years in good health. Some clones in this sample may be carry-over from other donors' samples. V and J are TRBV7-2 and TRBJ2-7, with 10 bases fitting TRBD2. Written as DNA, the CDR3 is TGTGCCAGCAGCCTGATAGCGGGAGGATACGAGCAGTACTTC. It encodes CASSLIAGGYEQYF.